What follows are 21 T cell receptor beta chains derived from one specimen sequenced in a study of blood T cells in healthy people across ages. Primed by a sample-barcoded 5' primer and a J-beta primer mix, a second PCR proceeded for about 6 to 12 cycles. From the 5' RACE reads, TCRdb called clonotypes with MiXCR, one entry per CDR3 protein. The sample shows 800,000 to 950,000 distinct CDR3 sequences, 25% to 35% of them seen only once. Separately, the same data were catalogued under a study of T cells of mothers and their children.

Sequenced: blood. The receptors here all came from a woman aged 35 to 49 in good health.

This clonotype appeared a few times. An end of the junction differs from the germline gene, which may be a read error. J is TRBJ2-2 and V is TRBV12-3 or TRBV12-4; D is possibly TRBD2 (6 bases). The CDR3 length is 11 residues. The CDR3 sequence: CASSFWGERFF. As DNA, the CDR3 is TGTGCCAGCAGTTTTTGGGGGGAGCGGTTTTTT.

This clonotype was found many times. The V call is TRBV4-3, the J call TRBJ2-1, with unresolved D. Germline CDR1 LGHNA, CDR2 YSLEER. V lost 4 bases to trimming and J lost 8 bases, with 12 bases between them. The CDR3 spans 13 residues. The CDR3: CASSRRRRDEQFF. CDR3 nucleotides: TGCGCCAGCAGCCGTCGCCGACGGGATGAGCAGTTCTTC.

This clonotype was seen repeatedly, ten times or more. This chain links TRBV12-3 or TRBV12-4 with TRBJ2-4; 8 positions match TRBD1. Losses at the gene ends were 6 bases for V and 7 bases for J; bases not matched to a gene: 5. The CDR3 is 13 residues long. CDR3 DNA sequence: TGTGCCAGCAGCGGACAGGGAGTGAACATTCAGTACTTC. Translating gives CASSGQGVNIQYF.

This clonotype was seen ten or more times. The rearrangement joins TRBV10-3 to TRBJ1-5; 10 bases are shared with TRBD1. Germline trimming cut 1 base from V and 5 bases from J; bases unmatched to any gene: 5. The CDR3 runs 16 residues. The germline V gene has CDR1 ENHRY and CDR2 SYGVKD. The CDR3 coding sequence is TGTGCCATCAGTGAGTGGGCCGGGACAGGGGATCAGCCCCAGCATTTT. The encoded protein is CAISEWAGTGDQPQHF.

This chain uses TRBV20-1 with TRBJ2-7, with 15 bases that match TRBD2. Germline values: CDR1 DFQATT, CDR2 SNEGSKA (reference sequence). The CDR3 has 19 amino acids. The ends lost 4 bases at V and 1 base at J; junction bases unmatched: 14. The CDR3 loop is CSATPWTSGGASSSYEQYF. In nucleotides, the CDR3 is TGCAGTGCTACGCCTTGGACTAGCGGGGGGGCCAGTTCATCCTACGAGCAGTACTTC.

In this sample, this clonotype turned up a few times. The rearrangement joins TRBV7-9 to TRBJ2-5; TRBD2 matches at 10 bases. Germline loops: CDR1 SEHNR, CDR2 FQNEAQ (reference sequence). The CDR3 is 15 amino acids. V dropped 10 bases and J dropped 5; count of bases not matched to a gene: 13. For the CDR3, the DNA is TGTGCCACCCTGGCCGCTAGCGGGGGATCGGAGACCCAGTACTTC. Residues: CATLAASGGSETQYF.

This clonotype occurred many times. This chain uses TRBV4-1 with TRBJ2-5, with 11 bases identical to TRBD2. J gave up 5 bases and V 0 bases, and 8 bases lay outside the gene matches. Germline V gene data show CDR1 as MGHRA and CDR2 as YSYEKL. CDR3 length equals 17 residues. CDR3 DNA: TGCGCCAGCAGCCAAGATGTAGCGGGGGGGCTGCGGGAGACCCAGTACTTC. It yields the protein CASSQDVAGGLRETQYF.

As to this clonotype: One end of the junction is discordant with germline, which a read error may explain. This rearrangement joins TRBV20-1 to TRBJ1-1; D is undetermined. The CDR3 extends over 15 amino acids. Germline V gene lookup returns CDR1 DFQATT and CDR2 SNEGSKA (reference sequence). CDR3 in amino acids: CSAPPLGSLNAEAFF. As DNA, the CDR3 is TGCAGTGCCCCTCCATTGGGGTCTCTGAACGCTGAAGCTTTCTTT.

The rearrangement links TRBV25-1 to TRBJ2-3; 9 positions match TRBD2. The CDR3 has 16 amino acids. Germline CDR1 is MGHDK and CDR2 is SYGVNS. Trimming at V came to 4 bases and at J to 2 bases, leaving 7 bases not matched to a gene. The CDR3 spells CASSVTTSGLTDTQYF. CDR3 nucleotide sequence: TGTGCCAGCAGTGTTACGACTAGCGGCCTCACAGATACGCAGTATTTT.

The V gene is TRBV10-3, the J gene TRBJ1-5; no clear D. Trimming took off 0 bases at V and 0 bases at J, with 9 bases between the two ends. Looked up from germline, CDR1 is ENHRY and CDR2 is SYGVKD. The CDR3 spans 16 residues. CDR3 loop: CAISESPPDSNQPQHF. Written as DNA, the CDR3 is TGTGCCATCAGTGAGTCCCCCCCGGATAGCAATCAGCCCCAGCATTTT.

V is TRBV5-1 and J is TRBJ2-5, with D possibly being TRBD1 (6 bases). Germline values: CDR1 SGHRS, CDR2 YFSETQ. The length of the CDR3 is 18 residues. Trimming shortened V by 4 bases and J by 2 bases, and 24 bases separated the two germline ends. The CDR3 loop is CASSKSSSGVKGQETQYF. CDR3 nucleotides: TGCGCCAGCAGCAAATCCTCTTCAGGGGTTAAGGGGCAAGAGACCCAGTACTTC.

This chain joins TRBV11-2 and TRBJ1-1; D is unresolved. This CDR3 is 12 amino acids long. Germline V gives CDR1 SGHAT, CDR2 FQNNGV. V lost 3 bases and J lost 7, with 9 bases in between. In DNA form, the CDR3 reads TGTGCCAGCAGCTTGTTAATGGTTGAAGCTTTCTTT. It codes for CASSLLMVEAFF.

This clonotype was seen repeatedly, ten times or more. The chain uses TRBV6-2 or TRBV6-3 and TRBJ2-1; maybe TRBD1 (6 bases). V was cut by 7 bases and J by 0 bases, with 10 bases left in between. This CDR3 contains 14 residues. Per germline, CDR1 MNHEY and CDR2 SVGEGT. CDR3 amino acids: CASTRDNSYNEQFF. CDR3 nucleotide sequence: TGTGCCAGCACTAGGGACAACTCCTACAATGAGCAGTTCTTC.

This clonotype has ten or more counts. The chain couples TRBV7-3 to TRBJ2-1; perhaps TRBD1 as D (5 bases). The CDR3 is made up of 18 amino acids. Looked up from germline, CDR1 is SGHTA and CDR2 is FQGTGA. The V gene lost 5 bases and the J gene lost 0 bases, with 20 bases spanning the gap. CDR3 DNA sequence: TGTGCCAGCAGCCTCAAAGGGCGACAGTCGAGCTCCTACAATGAGCAGTTCTTC. This translates into CASSLKGRQSSSYNEQFF.

This clonotype has only a few counts. The V and J genes are TRBV20-1 and TRBJ2-1; D gene ambiguous. V lost 5 bases and J 7 bases, leaving 21 bases between the germline ends. The germline gives CDR1 DFQATT, CDR2 SNEGSKA (reference sequence). This CDR3 has 15 amino acids. The CDR3 DNA sequence: TGCAGTGCTCTCCAAACAGCGAGTAAGCCTAATGAGCAGTTCTTC. As protein: CSALQTASKPNEQFF.

This clonotype has just a few counts. The V gene is TRBV10-3, the J gene TRBJ2-7; D could derive from TRBD1 or TRBD2 (5 bases each). The CDR3 runs to 15 residues. Germline lookup yields CDR1 ENHRY and CDR2 SYGVKD. Between the trimmed V and J ends, which lost 2 bases and 0 bases, there was a span of 11 bases. The DNA of the CDR3 is TGTGCCATCAGTGAGGGGACGGTGAGCTCCTACGAGCAGTACTTC. Its protein product is CAISEGTVSSYEQYF.

As concerns this clonotype: One end of the junction fails to match germline, which may point to a read error. The chain uses TRBV7-9 and TRBJ1-1; D is undetermined. The CDR3 runs to 15 residues. Germline CDR1 is SEHNR and CDR2 is FQNEAQ (reference sequence). The CDR3 nucleotides read TGTGCCAGCAGCTTCCGTGGTCCCCTGAACACTGAGGCTTTCTTT. Translation gives CASSFRGPLNTEAFF.

This clonotype was observed a single time. With a much larger clone just one base away, this may be a read error. V is TRBV28 and J is TRBJ2-1, with a possible D match to TRBD2 (6 bases). Germline V gives CDR1 MDHEN, CDR2 SYDVKM. This CDR3 region has 16 residues. The DNA of the CDR3 is TGTGCCAGCAGTTTATCGGGACTGAGTTACTACAATGAGCAGTTATTC. Translated: CASSLSGLSYYNEQLF. The variable domain in full, completed from reference TRBV28 and TRBJ2-1, reads DVKVTQSSRYLVKRTGEKVFLECVQDMDHENMFWYRQDPGLGLRLIYFSYDVKMKEKGDIPEGYSVSREKKERFSLILESASTNQTSMYLCASSLSGLSYYNEQLFGPGTRLTVL.

The V gene is TRBV11-2, the J gene TRBJ2-5, with 7 bases identical to TRBD2. The CDR3 is 15 residues long. Looked up from germline, CDR1 is SGHAT and CDR2 is FQNNGV. Unmatched junction bases numbered 10, after V lost 5 bases and J lost 4 bases. DNA of the CDR3: TGTGCCAGCAGCCCCACTAGCGTGGGAGGAGAGACCCAGTACTTC. It codes for CASSPTSVGGETQYF.

A word on this clonotype: The junction does not match germline at one end; this may be a read error. V is TRBV7-9 and J is TRBJ2-5; TRBD1 might be the D (5 bases). CDR1 and CDR2 (germline): SEHNR, FQNEAQ (reference sequence). The CDR3 loop spans 15 amino acids. The CDR3 DNA reads as TGTGCCGGCAGCTTAGGGGATCGGTACCAAGAGACCCAGTACTTC. Translating gives CAGSLGDRYQETQYF.

The chain combines TRBV7-6 with TRBJ1-1, with a possible D match to TRBD1 (5 bases). The CDR3 runs to 14 residues. Germline assignment: CDR1 SGHVS and CDR2 FNYEAQ. V was clipped by 0 bases and J by 6 bases, with 11 bases between them. CDR3 bases: TGTGCCAGCAGCTTAGCCCAGATGGGGGCTGAAGCTTTCTTT. Its protein product is CASSLAQMGAEAFF.